One and the same sample provided the 27 T cell receptor beta chains below, sequenced in a study of T cell responses to AZD1222 COVID-19 vaccine. Profiled with immunoSEQ multiplex PCR; TCRdb holds only in-frame clones, not every one. The profile shows around 160,000 clones, roughly 91% of them singletons. Sample: peripheral blood, taken on day 0 of AZD1222 vaccination. Receptors originate from an adult in good health.

V usage is TRBV4-1 and J usage is TRBJ1-4; tentative D call: TRBD1 (5 bases). This CDR3 comprises 14 residues. Per the germline V gene, CDR1 is MGHRA and CDR2 is YSYEKL. Trimming cost V 2 bases and J 11 bases, with 15 bases left between them. The CDR3 DNA reads TGCGCCAGCAGCCAACTAGGGACGGTGGGGAAACTGTTTTTT. This translates into CASSQLGTVGKLFF.

As regards this clone: Other nucleotide sequences from this sample produce the same CDR3. V usage is TRBV5-1 and J usage is TRBJ2-7, with 12 bases aligning to TRBD2. The V gene end was trimmed by 0 bases and the J gene end by 7 bases; junction bases not matched to a gene: 5. Per germline, CDR1 SGHRS and CDR2 YFSETQ. The length of the CDR3 is 15 residues. The CDR3 spells CASSLGLAGGNEQYF. CDR3 DNA sequence: TGCGCCAGCAGCTTGGGGCTAGCGGGGGGGAATGAGCAGTACTTC.

This clone showed up just a few times. The chain couples TRBV18 to TRBJ2-1; D may be TRBD1 (5 bases). V was trimmed by 3 bases and J by 4 bases, leaving 13 bases between them. Germline V gene lookup returns CDR1 KGHSH and CDR2 LQKENI. This CDR3 is built from 15 residues. CDR3 bases: TGTGCCAGCTCACCCCCGCAAAACAGGTACAATGAGCAGTTCTTC. Translated: CASSPPQNRYNEQFF.

V usage is TRBV12-5 and J usage is TRBJ2-2, with a weak D call TRBD1 (6 bases). Germline CDR1 LGHNT, CDR2 FRNRAP. The CDR3 totals 18 residues. The germline V and J ends were trimmed by 5 bases and 1 base, with 20 bases remaining between them. The CDR3 loop is CASGLFPRQVLNTGELFF. CDR3 coding DNA: TGTGCTAGTGGTCTCTTCCCTCGACAGGTCTTGAACACCGGGGAGCTGTTTTTT.

The chain carries TRBV2 and TRBJ1-2, with 9 bases that match TRBD1. The CDR3 has 13 residues. Germline CDR1 SNHLY, CDR2 FYNNEI. V gave up 8 bases and J gave up 4 bases; unmatched junction bases: 5. The CDR3 spells CASYLGQGYGYTF. CDR3 DNA sequence: TGTGCCAGCTACCTGGGACAGGGCTATGGCTACACCTTC.

V gene TRBV27 combines with J gene TRBJ1-5; 8 bases agree with TRBD1. The J segment lost 4 bases and the V segment lost 6 bases, leaving 8 bases of the junction unmatched. CDR3 length equals 15 residues. In germline, CDR1 is MNHEY, CDR2 SMNVEV (reference sequence). CDR3 DNA: TGTGCCAGCAGCCTCCGGACAGGGAAAAATCAGCCCCAGCATTTT. Protein: CASSLRTGKNQPQHF.

The chain carries TRBV3-1 (or the pseudogene TRBV3-2) and TRBJ1-6; TRBD1 matches at 8 bases. J was trimmed by 5 bases and V by 6 bases; bases with no gene match: 6. CDR1 is LGHDT and CDR2 is YNNKEL in the germline V gene (reference sequence). The CDR3 loop spans 15 amino acids. CDR3 in DNA: TGTGCCAGCAGTTCTGGACAGGGCGATAATTCACCCCTCCACTTT. Translation gives CASSSGQGDNSPLHF.

The chain combines TRBV5-1 with TRBJ1-4; 9 bases fit TRBD1. The V gene end was trimmed by 0 bases and the J gene end by 8 bases; junction bases not matched to a gene: 5. CDR1 is SGHRS and CDR2 is YFSETQ in the germline V gene. CDR3 length: 15 residues. The CDR3 DNA reads TGCGCCAGCAGCTTGGCCGGGACAGGGTGGGAAAAACTGTTTTTT. This codes for CASSLAGTGWEKLFF.

This clone was seen a few times. The chain combines TRBV11-3 with TRBJ2-3; D is perhaps TRBD1 or TRBD2 (5 bases each). The germline CDR1 and CDR2 sequences are SGHNT and YENEEA. The CDR3 contains 14 residues. V was cut by 7 bases and J by 8 bases, with 19 bases left in between. The CDR3 is CASTLLRLRGTQYF. In nucleotides, the CDR3 is TGTGCCAGCACCCTCCTGAGGTTGAGGGGTACGCAGTATTTT.

The V and J genes are TRBV12-3 or TRBV12-4 and TRBJ2-7; D perhaps matches TRBD1 (5 bases). Trimming took 3 bases from V and 3 from J, leaving 9 bases between them. The CDR3 has 13 residues. In nucleotides, the CDR3 is TGTGCCAGCAGTTTCTCTCAGGGCTACGAGCAGTACTTC. Its protein product is CASSFSQGYEQYF.

The chain carries TRBV5-1 and TRBJ1-6, with D unresolved. Trimming stripped 6 bases from V and 0 bases from J, with 10 bases between. CDR3 length: 15 amino acids. CDR1 is SGHRS, CDR2 YFSETQ, per germline. CDR3 nucleotides: TGCGCCAGCAAATCAGGCAGCTCCTATAATTCACCCCTCCACTTT. This sequence encodes CASKSGSSYNSPLHF.

The gene calls are TRBV6-5 and TRBJ1-5; D is unresolved. The CDR3 totals 14 residues. Per germline, CDR1 MNHEY and CDR2 SVGAGI. V dropped 6 bases and J dropped 2 bases, with 11 bases sitting between them. The CDR3 bases are TGTGCCAGCAGGGAGGTGGTTGGCAATCAGCCCCAGCATTTT. Translated: CASREVVGNQPQHF.

The chain has TRBV7-3 and TRBJ2-2, with D perhaps TRBD2 (6 bases). V was cut by 0 bases and J by 0 bases, with 8 bases left in between. Germline-derived CDR1 and CDR2 are SGHTA and FQGTGA. The CDR3 has 16 residues. In DNA, the CDR3 is TGTGCCAGCAGCTTAACAGGAGGGGCGAACACCGGGGAGCTGTTTTTT. Amino acids: CASSLTGGANTGELFF.

The rearrangement links TRBV12-5 to TRBJ2-1; no definite D call. Germline-derived CDR1 and CDR2 are LGHNT and FRNRAP. The CDR3 totals 14 residues. V shed 5 bases and J shed 0 bases, with 8 bases lying between them. The CDR3 is CASGVTVSYNEQFF. The CDR3 nucleotides read TGTGCTAGTGGTGTGACGGTCTCCTACAATGAGCAGTTCTTC.

The chain links TRBV5-1 to TRBJ1-2; TRBD1 is a possible D gene (5 bases). The CDR3 covers 14 residues. Germline V gene sequence: CDR1 SGHRS, CDR2 YFSETQ. Trimming took 0 bases from V and 4 from J, leaving 10 bases between them. In DNA, the CDR3 is TGCGCCAGCAGCTTGGAGAGGGGAGGCTATGGCTACACCTTC. Protein product: CASSLERGGYGYTF.

The rearrangement joins TRBV30 to TRBJ1-1; the match to TRBD1 covers 9 bases. V was pared by 5 bases and J by 5 bases, with 15 bases of the junction left unmatched. Germline CDR1 is GTSNPN and CDR2 is SVGIG (reference sequence). CDR3 length: 16 amino acids. CDR3 nucleotide sequence: TGTGCCTGGGAGGGGGGGACAGGGCAAAGGTTGACTGAAGCTTTCTTT. Encoded protein: CAWEGGTGQRLTEAFF.

CDR3 DNA sequence: TGTGCCAGCAGCCCCCAGGGGTGGGGTGCGGGCGCTTATGGCTACACCTTC. Residues: CASSPQGWGAGAYGYTF. The chain is built from TRBV5-6 and TRBJ1-2; D may be TRBD1 (6 bases). Trimming shortened V by 4 bases and J by 5 bases, and 24 bases separated the two germline ends. The V gene's germline CDR1 is SGHDT and CDR2 YYEEEE. The CDR3 is 17 amino acids. Based on the CDR3 plus reference TRBV5-6 and TRBJ1-2, the full variable domain is DAGVTQSPTHLIKTRGQQVTLRCSPKSGHDTVSWYQQALGQGPQFIFQYYEEEERQRGNFPDRFSGHQFPNYSSELNVNALLLGDSALYLCASSPQGWGAGAYGYTFGSGTRLTVV.

The gene calls are TRBV19 and TRBJ1-6; 7 positions agree with TRBD1. Germline lookup yields CDR1 LNHDA and CDR2 SQIVND (reference sequence). Germline trimming cut 7 bases from V and 10 bases from J; bases unmatched to any gene: 7. This CDR3 is 13 amino acids long. CDR3 sequence reads: CASKGGQLSPLHF. CDR3 DNA: TGTGCCAGTAAGGGGGGACAGCTATCACCCCTCCACTTT.

This clone showed up just once. The chain uses TRBV5-1 and TRBJ1-1; TRBD1 matches at 7 bases. Per germline, CDR1 SGHRS and CDR2 YFSETQ. The junction had 3 bases not matched to a gene; V was cut back by 4 bases and J by 3 bases. CDR3 length equals 13 residues. The CDR3 protein is CASSRDRDTEAFF. CDR3 coding DNA: TGCGCCAGCAGCCGGGACAGAGACACTGAAGCTTTCTTT. Based on the CDR3 plus reference TRBV5-1 and TRBJ1-1, the full variable domain is KAGVTQTPRYLIKTRGQQVTLSCSPISGHRSVSWYQQTPGQGLQFLFEYFSETQRNKGNFPGRFSGRQFSNSRSEMNVSTLELGDSALYLCASSRDRDTEAFFGQGTRLTVV.

This clone was seen once. The chain recombines TRBV7-9 with TRBJ1-2; D might be TRBD1 (6 bases). Germline V gene sequence: CDR1 SEHNR, CDR2 FQNEAQ (reference sequence). V was trimmed by 5 bases and J by 4 bases, leaving 17 bases between them. This CDR3 contains 15 residues. CDR3 in amino acids: CASSAGQLLPYGYTF. The CDR3 DNA follows: TGTGCCAGCAGCGCCGGACAGCTACTTCCCTATGGCTACACCTTC.

The CDR3 spells CASSFRDSYGYTF. The CDR3 DNA is TGTGCCAGCAGCTTCCGGGACAGCTATGGCTACACCTTC. V and J are TRBV7-2 and TRBJ1-2, with TRBD1 matching 7 bases. Germline V gene data show CDR1 as SGHTA and CDR2 as FQGNSA. V was clipped by 3 bases and J by 4 bases; unmatched bases: 2. CDR3 size: 13 residues.

The CDR3 here is CASSKRGRGTNYGYTF. CDR3 DNA: TGTGCCAGCAGCAAAAGGGGGCGCGGGACAAACTATGGCTACACCTTC. V is TRBV2 and J is TRBJ1-2; 7 positions match TRBD1. Germline V CDR1 and CDR2: SNHLY, FYNNEI. V dropped 6 bases and J dropped 2; count of bases not matched to a gene: 12. CDR3 length: 16 amino acids.

The chain has TRBV5-4 and TRBJ2-5; TRBD1 matches 10 bases. V was clipped by 3 bases and J by 1 base; unmatched bases: 0. This CDR3 is built from 14 residues. Per germline, CDR1 SGHNT and CDR2 YYREEE (reference sequence). Here the CDR3 DNA reads TGTGCCAGCAGCTGGACAGGGGGCCAAGAGACCCAGTACTTC. Translation: CASSWTGGQETQYF. Supplemented by reference TRBV5-4 and TRBJ2-5, the full variable domain reads ETGVTQSPTHLIKTRGQQVTLRCSSQSGHNTVSWYQQALGQGPQFIFQYYREEENGRGNFPPRFSGLQFPNYSSELNVNALELDDSALYLCASSWTGGQETQYFGPGTRLLVL.

The gene calls are TRBV7-9 and TRBJ2-2, with TRBD2 identical over 8 bases. The CDR3 is made up of 16 amino acids. V shed 5 bases, J shed 2 bases, and the junction held 7 bases outside the gene matches. Germline CDR1 reads SEHNR; CDR2 reads FQNEAQ (reference sequence). This chain's CDR3 is CASSPTGGLNTGELFF. The DNA for the CDR3 is TGTGCCAGCAGCCCCACGGGGGGGCTTAACACCGGGGAGCTGTTTTTT.

The V call is TRBV3-1 (or the pseudogene TRBV3-2), the J call TRBJ1-3; no clear D gene. V lost 1 base, J lost 0 bases, and 4 bases lay in between. Germline lookup yields CDR1 LGHDT and CDR2 YNNKEL (reference sequence). CDR3 length: 14 amino acids. The CDR3 coding sequence is TGTGCCAGCAGCCAAGGAGGCTCTGGAAACACCATATATTTT. Amino acid sequence: CASSQGGSGNTIYF.

The CDR3 DNA reads as TGTGCCAGCAGTTCGGGACAGTTCGGCGAGCAGTACTTC. This codes for CASSSGQFGEQYF. V and J are TRBV12-3 or TRBV12-4 and TRBJ2-7, with 7 bases identical to TRBD1. V lost 4 bases, J lost 6 bases, and 6 bases stayed unmatched. The CDR3 covers 13 residues.

The table lists this clone with a count of one. The chain combines TRBV18 with TRBJ1-1; D possibly corresponds to TRBD1 (5 bases). The germline gives CDR1 KGHSH, CDR2 LQKENI. The CDR3 is 16 amino acids. The germline V and J ends were trimmed by 0 bases and 10 bases, with 21 bases remaining between them. The CDR3 nucleotides are TGTGCCAGCTCACCACCGGATCAGTCGCTTTTTGGGGGAGCTTTCTTT. It translates to CASSPPDQSLFGGAFF.